The source of this TCR beta chain is a study of cytomegalovirus exposure and HLA in healthy donors. V was pared by 2 bases and J by 2 bases, with 10 bases between. The CDR3 runs 15 residues. Germline CDR1 and CDR2: MDHEN and SYDVKM. With respect to this clone: Its specificity is unknown.

The study ran its PCR with 60 Vbeta and 13 Jbeta primers. Per the original methods: Roughly 11 million shared chains were among some 75 million unique TCR beta chains counted in a later analysis. Sequenced by immunoSEQ multiplex PCR; TCRdb stores in-frame clones only, minus some. That table gives V, J and clone size, and the DNA gave D and trimming. The data contain some 170,000 clones, 80% of them singletons. General study points: A reported reduction in N-insertions relative to the roughly 710-donor mean was seen in an Asian-associated ancestry cluster in a later analysis. CMV serostatus alone was available as immune exposure information. Associated with cytomegalovirus, according to the listing, were 150 to 200 TCR beta chains.

This receptor was taken from a man in his thirties or forties in good health and CMV-seronegative. The sequencing input was PBMCs. This sequence joins TRBV28 and TRBJ1-5; TRBD1 is a possible D gene (5 bases). CDR3 bases: TGTGCCAGCAGTTTAGGAGGGGATGGCAATCAGCCCCAGCATTTT. This sequence encodes CASSLGGDGNQPQHF.